The clone carrying this TCR beta chain has at least ten counts. Its cognate antigen is unknown. Taking 20-30 mg of unsorted bulk tissue, the authors co-extracted RNA and DNA. Chronic HBV infection affected patients, none of whom had received treatment. Tumor samples uniformly had over 80% viable tumor cells. The sample belongs to a study of tumor-infiltrating lymphocytes in primary liver carcinoma. Study-wide context: The study enrolled male and female patients aged 30 to 69 years.

A primer in the constant region served to generate TCR beta cDNA from 500 ng of total RNA. Amplification in three nested multiplex PCR rounds with slightly modified ARM-PCR gave rise to TCR beta libraries. TCRdb re-called the multiplex PCR reads with MiXCR, one entry per CDR3 protein. Counted here are 55,000 or so distinct CDR3 sequences, just over 70% occurring once; the ten biggest clones make up approximately 50%. General study findings and limits: Merely about 7-24% of top clones occurred in all five tumor regions.

The sequenced material came from liver tumor tissue from sampling region 2. This sample's subset: tumor region T2, inferior pole. This sequence originates from a man between 35 and 55 years old with primary liver carcinoma and hepatitis B virus infection.

CDR3 nucleotides: TGTGCCAGCAGTTTAGCGGGAGCCTCAAATGAGCAGTTCTTC. Translating gives CASSLAGASNEQFF. The rearrangement links TRBV6-6 to TRBJ2-1, with 9 bases lining up with TRBD2. Germline values: CDR1 MNHNY, CDR2 SVGAGI (reference sequence). The V gene end was trimmed by 4 bases and the J gene end by 7 bases; junction bases not matched to a gene: 5. The CDR3 sequence is 14 residues long.